This TCR beta chain was captured in a study of monozygotic twins with inflammatory bowel disease (dated by TCRdb to the late 2010s). Concerning the study at large: The full study comprised about 28 monozygotic twin pairs: nine German pairs (four IBD-concordant, five IBD-discordant) and 19 IBD-discordant Danish pairs. Disease-associated traits were sought mainly through comparisons between IBD patients and their genetically identical healthy co-twins within discordant pairs. Each individual had, on average, about 151 000 unique TCRalpha sequences and 181 000 unique TCRbeta sequences available for analysis.

The library was made by 5' RACE. The input for every TCR library was around 4,000 ng of total RNA. For each sample, cDNA synthesis with SMARTScribe reverse transcriptase was split into eight separate reactions. During cDNA synthesis, template switching was used to introduce unique molecular identifiers that contained a 6-nucleotide sample barcode. TCRalpha and TCRbeta cDNA was amplified by two nested PCRs of approximately 16 and 10 cycles, with bead purification after each PCR. Before amplification, the cDNA was treated with uracil DNA-glycosylase and purified using the QIAquick PCR purification kit. The second PCR added Illumina TruSeq-compatible adapters along with sample-specific barcodes. TapeStation and Qubit were used to check library quality and concentration, and 5 ng of each library was pooled. Sequencing of the pooled libraries was done on an Illumina HiSeq2500 single-index Rapid Run using custom sequencing primers and 2 x 100 bp reads. From the authors' description of their analysis: MiGEC version 1.2.6 was used for UMI-based consensus assembly, which corrected PCR and sequencing errors. V(D)J alignment, clonotype assembly and CDR3 extraction were performed with MiXCR version 2.1.1. Normalisation of gene usage, clonotype sharing and MAIT/NKT TCR abundance was achieved by analysing the top 1000, 10 000 and 20 000 clonotypes per sample. After downsampling to 27 000 UMIs, diversity was calculated as the inverse Simpson index using the vegan R package. Statistical testing used paired Mann-Whitney U tests on the discordant twin pairs and applied Benjamini-Hochberg correction for multiple testing. TCRdb reprocessed the public reads and reports one entry per CDR3 protein sequence, without DNA. The authors' filters were not applied to this entry. The sample has around 190,000 distinct CDR3 sequences on record. Together, the top ten hold approximately 1.6% of the sample.

From each donor, an approximately 2.4 ml peripheral blood sample was drawn into PAXgene tubes and stored at -80 degrees C. Without T cell sorting, total RNA was isolated from whole blood using the PAXgene blood miRNA kit on an automated QIAcube. Peripheral blood from monozygotic twin pairs concordant or discordant for inflammatory bowel disease was subjected to deep TCRalpha and TCRbeta repertoire profiling with unique molecular barcoding. Smoking habits were recorded for all twin pairs, and each individual was classified as a current, former or never smoker. As concerns this clonotype: Its antigen target is currently unknown.

Results and caveats for the whole study, not just this receptor: IBD patients had lower TCRbeta repertoire diversity, measured by the inverse Simpson index, than their healthy co-twins. Because patients received different immunosuppressive treatments, the repertoires may have picked up extra background noise and variability between individuals. The analysis was unable to tell different T cell subtypes apart. No difference in repertoire similarity was observed between concordant and discordant twins, possibly owing to limited statistical power. Fewer clonotypes were shared with other individuals by IBD patients than by healthy twins, most markedly in patients showing signs of disease activity. The results gave no support for a single strong signal or clonotype linked to IBD.

CDR3 length: 14 amino acids, cysteine to phenylalanine. No DNA has been recorded. The germline V gene (reference sequence) provides CDR1 DFQATT and CDR2 SNEGSKA. Specimen: blood. In this chain, TRBV20-1 is recombined with TRBJ1-2; the D call from TCRdb, TRBD1, cannot be confirmed without DNA. The receptor comes from a human donor with ulcerative colitis or Crohn's disease, or a healthy co-twin of an affected twin (not recorded which). The CDR3 here reads CSAPPGGLLYGYTF.